The rows below give T cell receptor beta chains drawn from one sample of a study. TCRdb re-analysed the 5' RACE reads in MiXCR, keeping a single row per CDR3 protein. This sample has over 40,000 distinct CDR3 sequences, with 25% to 35% found just once. Sequencing used tumor-infiltrating memory CD4+ T cells sorted from the breast tumor. These receptors were taken from a female donor with breast cancer. CDR3s include the opening cysteine and the closing phenylalanine or tryptophan. Each record gives: J gene, D gene, clone size, V gene, CDR3 protein, CDR3 DNA. A D gene is named only where the DNA matches it firmly. Where a row states a size, it is once, few, many or the class of an expanded clone; other rows omit it.

J gene: TRBJ2-7; D gene: -; clone size: -; V gene: TRBV6-6; CDR3 protein: CASRNGGHEQYF; CDR3 DNA: TGTGCCAGCAGAAACGGGGGCCACGAGCAGTACTTC
J gene: TRBJ2-7; D gene: -; clone size: few; V gene: TRBV5-1; CDR3 protein: CASRGTGLSYEQYF; CDR3 DNA: TGCGCCAGCAGGGGAACAGGGCTCTCCTACGAGCAGTACTTC
J gene: TRBJ2-5; D gene: TRBD2; clone size: many; V gene: TRBV20-1; CDR3 protein: CSARVLAGGPETQYF; CDR3 DNA: TGCAGTGCTAGGGTGTTAGCGGGGGGCCCAGAGACCCAGTACTTC
J gene: TRBJ2-7; D gene: -; clone size: few; V gene: TRBV20-1; CDR3 protein: CSSPDLLQGTYEQYF; CDR3 DNA: TGCAGTTCCCCGGATCTCTTACAGGGAACCTACGAGCAGTACTTC
J gene: TRBJ2-7; D gene: -; clone size: -; V gene: TRBV15; CDR3 protein: CATSTGNSYEQYF; CDR3 DNA: TGTGCCACCAGCACAGGCAACTCCTACGAGCAGTACTTC
J gene: TRBJ2-3; D gene: TRBD1; clone size: -; V gene: TRBV5-6; CDR3 protein: CASSPLTGGTDTQYF; CDR3 DNA: TGTGCCAGCAGCCCCCTAACAGGGGGCACAGATACGCAGTATTTT
J gene: TRBJ2-3; D gene: TRBD2; clone size: -; V gene: TRBV29-1; CDR3 protein: CSVAPAGGIDTQYF; CDR3 DNA: TGCAGCGTTGCCCCAGCGGGAGGGATTGATACGCAGTATTTT
J gene: TRBJ1-2; D gene: TRBD1; clone size: -; V gene: TRBV29-1; CDR3 protein: CSATGDHGYTF; CDR3 DNA: TGCAGCGCTACAGGGGACCATGGCTACACCTTC
J gene: TRBJ2-1; D gene: TRBD2; clone size: -; V gene: TRBV20-1; CDR3 protein: CSAGEITSGRGEQFF; CDR3 DNA: TGCAGTGCTGGCGAGATAACTAGCGGGAGAGGTGAGCAGTTCTTC
J gene: TRBJ1-4; D gene: -; clone size: -; V gene: TRBV29-1; CDR3 protein: CSVEAGHEKPFF; CDR3 DNA: TGCAGCGTTGAAGCGGGGCATGAAAAACCGTTTTTT
J gene: TRBJ1-2; D gene: TRBD1; clone size: few; V gene: TRBV5-1; CDR3 protein: CASSTGTGRAAGYGYTF; CDR3 DNA: TGCGCCAGCAGCACCGGGACAGGGAGGGCAGCGGGCTATGGCTACACCTTC
J gene: TRBJ2-1; D gene: TRBD1; clone size: -; V gene: TRBV5-4; CDR3 protein: CASSRQTGERVDEQFF; CDR3 DNA: TGTGCCAGCAGCCGACAGACAGGGGAGAGGGTGGATGAGCAGTTCTTC
J gene: TRBJ2-4; D gene: -; clone size: once; V gene: TRBV20-1; CDR3 protein: CSARGLQAGSHQKNIQYF; CDR3 DNA: TGCAGTGCTAGAGGCCTCCAGGCGGGGAGTCATCAAAAGAACATTCAGTACTTC
J gene: TRBJ1-1; D gene: -; clone size: few; V gene: TRBV7-7; CDR3 protein: CASRNIRQCGTEAFF; CDR3 DNA: TGTGCCAGCCGGAATATCAGACAGTGTGGAACTGAAGCTTTCTTT
J gene: TRBJ2-7; D gene: TRBD2; clone size: few; V gene: TRBV5-1; CDR3 protein: CASSSRTSGAYEQYF; CDR3 DNA: TGCGCCAGCAGCTCGAGGACTAGCGGAGCTTACGAGCAGTACTTC
J gene: TRBJ1-4; D gene: -; clone size: -; V gene: TRBV6-1; CDR3 protein: CASSVSTTNEKLFF; CDR3 DNA: TGTGCCAGCAGTGTATCAACAACTAATGAAAAACTGTTTTTT
J gene: TRBJ2-3; D gene: -; clone size: -; V gene: TRBV6-1; CDR3 protein: CASSEVLGTDTQYF; CDR3 DNA: TGTGCCAGCAGTGAAGTCCTAGGGACAGATACGCAGTATTTT
J gene: TRBJ2-3; D gene: TRBD2; clone size: few; V gene: TRBV3-1; CDR3 protein: CASSQMGLAGVLDTQYF; CDR3 DNA: TGTGCCAGCAGCCAAATGGGACTAGCGGGAGTCTTAGATACGCAGTATTTT
J gene: TRBJ1-1; D gene: TRBD1; clone size: -; V gene: TRBV12-3/TRBV12-4; CDR3 protein: CASSGQGRTEAFF; CDR3 DNA: TGTGCCAGCAGTGGACAGGGACGTACTGAAGCTTTCTTT
J gene: TRBJ2-2; D gene: -; clone size: -; V gene: TRBV11-2; CDR3 protein: CASSLRIDTGELFF; CDR3 DNA: TGTGCCAGCAGCCTGCGGATTGACACCGGGGAGCTGTTTTTT
J gene: TRBJ2-7; D gene: TRBD1; clone size: -; V gene: TRBV4-1; CDR3 protein: CASSQGMGTGAGYEQYF; CDR3 DNA: TGCGCCAGCAGCCAAGGGATGGGGACAGGGGCAGGTTACGAGCAGTACTTC
J gene: TRBJ2-2; D gene: -; clone size: once; V gene: TRBV6-6; CDR3 protein: CASDRDPSLSGELFF; CDR3 DNA: TGTGCCAGCGACCGGGACCCAAGTTTATCCGGGGAGCTGTTTTTT
J gene: TRBJ1-2; D gene: TRBD1; clone size: many; V gene: TRBV28; CDR3 protein: CASSLDRSEGYTF; CDR3 DNA: TGTGCCAGCAGTTTGGACAGGTCAGAGGGCTACACCTTC
J gene: TRBJ1-5; D gene: -; clone size: -; V gene: TRBV20-1; CDR3 protein: CSAVRELGQPQHF; CDR3 DNA: TGCAGTGCTGTCAGGGAGCTTGGGCAGCCCCAGCATTTT
J gene: TRBJ1-2; D gene: -; clone size: many; V gene: TRBV20-1; CDR3 protein: CSANWGGGYTF; CDR3 DNA: TGCAGTGCTAATTGGGGGGGCGGCTACACCTTC
J gene: TRBJ2-7; D gene: -; clone size: few; V gene: TRBV3-1; CDR3 protein: CASSQVTTYEQYF; CDR3 DNA: TGTGCCAGCAGCCAAGTTACCACCTACGAGCAGTACTTC
J gene: TRBJ2-3; D gene: TRBD2; clone size: -; V gene: TRBV5-1; CDR3 protein: CASRRDYLGTDTQYF; CDR3 DNA: TGCGCCAGCAGACGGGACTATCTTGGCACAGATACGCAGTATTTT
J gene: TRBJ2-3; D gene: TRBD2; clone size: -; V gene: TRBV12-3/TRBV12-4; CDR3 protein: CASTLSGGTDTQYF; CDR3 DNA: TGTGCCAGCACTCTTAGCGGGGGCACAGATACGCAGTATTTT
J gene: TRBJ1-4; D gene: -; clone size: -; V gene: TRBV27; CDR3 protein: CTSSLQALNEKLSF; CDR3 DNA: TGTACCAGCAGTTTACAGGCCCTAAATGAAAAACTGTCTTTT
J gene: TRBJ2-2; D gene: -; clone size: -; V gene: TRBV29-1; CDR3 protein: CSGLGGGELFF; CDR3 DNA: TGCAGCGGACTTGGGGGGGGGGAGCTGTTTTTT
J gene: TRBJ2-3; D gene: -; clone size: -; V gene: TRBV11-2; CDR3 protein: CASSDGRVGTQYF; CDR3 DNA: TGTGCCAGCAGCGACGGTAGGGTAGGTACGCAGTATTTT
J gene: TRBJ1-2; D gene: -; clone size: -; V gene: TRBV30; CDR3 protein: CAWSSTLRGGHTF; CDR3 DNA: TGTGCCTGGAGTTCCACACTCCGAGGAGGCCACACCTTC
J gene: TRBJ1-5; D gene: -; clone size: -; V gene: TRBV10-3; CDR3 protein: CAISETGGGAQPQHF; CDR3 DNA: TGTGCCATCAGTGAGACCGGCGGGGGTGCGCAGCCCCAGCATTTT
J gene: TRBJ2-5; D gene: TRBD2; clone size: many; V gene: TRBV5-1; CDR3 protein: CASCNKAGAAIETQYF; CDR3 DNA: TGCGCCAGCTGCAACAAGGCGGGAGCCGCTATCGAGACCCAGTACTTC
J gene: TRBJ2-5; D gene: -; clone size: few; V gene: TRBV24-1; CDR3 protein: CATSDPGLQETQYF; CDR3 DNA: TGTGCCACCAGTGACCCGGGACTGCAAGAGACCCAGTACTTC
J gene: TRBJ2-1; D gene: TRBD2; clone size: few; V gene: TRBV7-2; CDR3 protein: CASSSGRGLAGNEQFF; CDR3 DNA: TGTGCCAGCAGCTCCGGGAGGGGACTAGCCGGGAATGAGCAGTTCTTC
J gene: TRBJ2-5; D gene: -; clone size: few; V gene: TRBV20-1; CDR3 protein: CSAREGLSFGTQYF; CDR3 DNA: TGCAGTGCTAGAGAGGGACTCTCCTTCGGGACCCAGTACTTC
J gene: TRBJ2-1; D gene: -; clone size: -; V gene: TRBV10-3; CDR3 protein: CAISGGYNEQFF; CDR3 DNA: TGTGCCATCAGCGGCGGTTACAATGAGCAGTTCTTC
J gene: TRBJ1-1; D gene: TRBD1; clone size: -; V gene: TRBV5-1; CDR3 protein: CASSLHRDRRPEAFF; CDR3 DNA: TGCGCCAGCAGCTTACACCGGGACAGGAGGCCTGAAGCTTTCTTT
J gene: TRBJ2-7; D gene: TRBD1; clone size: few; V gene: TRBV10-3; CDR3 protein: CAISGYRDSAYEQYF; CDR3 DNA: TGTGCCATCAGTGGATACCGGGACAGCGCATACGAGCAGTACTTC
J gene: TRBJ2-1; D gene: -; clone size: -; V gene: TRBV6-4; CDR3 protein: CASHLAGNNEQFF; CDR3 DNA: TGTGCCAGTCACCTAGCAGGCAACAATGAGCAGTTCTTC
J gene: TRBJ1-1; D gene: -; clone size: -; V gene: TRBV7-9; CDR3 protein: CASSAAGAEAFF; CDR3 DNA: TGTGCCAGCAGCGCAGCAGGCGCTGAAGCTTTCTTT
J gene: TRBJ2-3; D gene: -; clone size: few; V gene: TRBV9; CDR3 protein: CASSVEVPTDTQYF; CDR3 DNA: TGTGCCAGCAGCGTAGAGGTACCGACAGATACGCAGTATTTT
J gene: TRBJ2-5; D gene: -; clone size: -; V gene: TRBV7-2; CDR3 protein: CASSTARVRETQYF; CDR3 DNA: TGTGCCAGCAGCACCGCGCGTGTCCGAGAGACCCAGTACTTC
J gene: TRBJ2-3; D gene: TRBD2; clone size: few; V gene: TRBV7-7; CDR3 protein: CASSPRAGRGDTQYF; CDR3 DNA: TGTGCTAGCAGCCCCCGAGCGGGGCGAGGAGATACGCAGTATTTT
J gene: TRBJ1-5; D gene: -; clone size: -; V gene: TRBV6-1; CDR3 protein: CASAGQIYSNQPQHF; CDR3 DNA: TGTGCCAGCGCCGGCCAGATTTATAGCAATCAGCCCCAGCATTTT
J gene: TRBJ2-3; D gene: -; clone size: -; V gene: TRBV20-1; CDR3 protein: CSARARLRGRTDTQYF; CDR3 DNA: TGCAGTGCTAGAGCGCGTTTGCGGGGCCGCACAGATACGCAGTATTTT
J gene: TRBJ2-2; D gene: TRBD1; clone size: few; V gene: TRBV29-1; CDR3 protein: CSVGGGYTGELFF; CDR3 DNA: TGCAGCGTTGGAGGGGGCTATACCGGGGAGCTGTTTTTT
J gene: TRBJ2-3; D gene: -; clone size: many; V gene: TRBV20-1; CDR3 protein: CSARWGPTDTQYF; CDR3 DNA: TGCAGTGCTAGGTGGGGGCCCACAGATACGCAGTATTTT
J gene: TRBJ2-1; D gene: TRBD1; clone size: -; V gene: TRBV24-1; CDR3 protein: CVTSDKTGYWGNEQFF; CDR3 DNA: TGTGTCACCAGTGATAAGACAGGGTATTGGGGCAATGAGCAGTTCTTC
J gene: TRBJ2-1; D gene: -; clone size: -; V gene: TRBV7-9; CDR3 protein: CASSLGSGSSDEQFF; CDR3 DNA: TGTGCCAGCAGCTTAGGTTCCGGGAGTTCCGATGAGCAGTTCTTC
J gene: TRBJ2-7; D gene: -; clone size: few; V gene: TRBV4-1; CDR3 protein: CASSQASGYEQYF; CDR3 DNA: TGCGCCAGCAGCCAAGCCTCGGGATACGAGCAGTACTTC
J gene: TRBJ2-7; D gene: -; clone size: few; V gene: TRBV6-5; CDR3 protein: CASRYKGNGVGEQYF; CDR3 DNA: TGTGCCAGCAGATACAAGGGGAACGGGGTAGGTGAGCAGTACTTC
J gene: TRBJ2-1; D gene: -; clone size: -; V gene: TRBV5-1; CDR3 protein: CASSLDPGGTYNEQFF; CDR3 DNA: TGCGCCAGCAGCTTGGACCCAGGAGGAACCTACAATGAGCAGTTCTTC